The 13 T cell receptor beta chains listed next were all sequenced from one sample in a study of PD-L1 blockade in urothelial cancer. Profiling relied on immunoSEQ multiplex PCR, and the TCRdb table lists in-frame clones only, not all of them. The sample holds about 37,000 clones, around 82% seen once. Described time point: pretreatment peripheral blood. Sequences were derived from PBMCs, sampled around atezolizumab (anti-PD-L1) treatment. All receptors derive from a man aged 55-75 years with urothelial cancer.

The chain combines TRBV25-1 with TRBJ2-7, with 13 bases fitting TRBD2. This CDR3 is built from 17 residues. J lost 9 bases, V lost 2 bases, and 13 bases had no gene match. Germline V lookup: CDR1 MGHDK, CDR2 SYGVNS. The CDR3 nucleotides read TGTGCCAGCAGTGAAACAGCTGGACTAGCGGGAGTAGCGGCGCAGTACTTC. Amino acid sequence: CASSETAGLAGVAAQYF.

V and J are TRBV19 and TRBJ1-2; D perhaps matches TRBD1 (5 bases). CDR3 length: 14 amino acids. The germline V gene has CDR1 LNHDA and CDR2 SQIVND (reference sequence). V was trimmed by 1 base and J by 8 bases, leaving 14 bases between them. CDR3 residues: CASSIGGLVGGYTF. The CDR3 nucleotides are TGTGCCAGTAGTATAGGGGGCCTCGTCGGAGGCTACACCTTC.

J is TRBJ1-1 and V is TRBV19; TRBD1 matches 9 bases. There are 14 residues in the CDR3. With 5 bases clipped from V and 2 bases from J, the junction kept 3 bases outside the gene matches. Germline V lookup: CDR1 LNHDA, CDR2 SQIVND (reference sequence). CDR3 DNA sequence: TGTGCCAGTAGTGTAACAGGGGGCAACACTGAAGCTTTCTTT. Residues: CASSVTGGNTEAFF.

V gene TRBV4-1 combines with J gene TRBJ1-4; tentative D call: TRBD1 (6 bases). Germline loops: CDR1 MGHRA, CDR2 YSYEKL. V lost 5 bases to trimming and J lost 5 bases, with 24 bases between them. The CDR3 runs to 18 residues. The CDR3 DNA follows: TGCGCCAGCAGCTTTCGCCAGGGGAAGTGGCTGGAAAATGAAAAACTGTTTTTT. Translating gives CASSFRQGKWLENEKLFF.

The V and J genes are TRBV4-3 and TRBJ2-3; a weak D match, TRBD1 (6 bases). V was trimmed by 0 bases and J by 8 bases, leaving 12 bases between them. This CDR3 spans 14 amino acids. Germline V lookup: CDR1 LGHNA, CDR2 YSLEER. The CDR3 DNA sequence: TGCGCCAGCAGCCAAGACCAACAGGGTGGTACGCAGTATTTT. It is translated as CASSQDQQGGTQYF.

CDR3 nucleotide sequence: TGTGCCAGCACAACCTTAGTTGGAAACACCATATATTTT. As protein: CASTTLVGNTIYF. V usage is TRBV28 and J usage is TRBJ1-3; D unresolved. Trimming removed 7 bases at V and 3 bases at J, with 10 bases between. The CDR3 has 13 amino acids. Germline values: CDR1 MDHEN, CDR2 SYDVKM.

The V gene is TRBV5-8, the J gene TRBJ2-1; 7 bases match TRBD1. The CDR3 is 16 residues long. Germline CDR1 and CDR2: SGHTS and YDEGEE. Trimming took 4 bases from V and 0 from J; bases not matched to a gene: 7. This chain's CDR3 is CASSGGQSSSYNEQFF. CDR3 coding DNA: TGTGCCAGCAGCGGGGGACAGAGTAGCTCCTACAATGAGCAGTTCTTC.

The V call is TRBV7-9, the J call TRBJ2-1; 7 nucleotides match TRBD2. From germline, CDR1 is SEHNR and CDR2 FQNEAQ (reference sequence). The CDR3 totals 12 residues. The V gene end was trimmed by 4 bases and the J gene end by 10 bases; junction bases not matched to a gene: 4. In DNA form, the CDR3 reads TGTGCCAGCAGCTATCCACTAGCGGAGCAGTTCTTC. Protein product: CASSYPLAEQFF.

For the CDR3, the DNA is TGTGCCAGCAGTGACAGCCTAGCGGCCCCCAATGAGCAGTTCTTC. This gives the protein CASSDSLAAPNEQFF. V usage is TRBV2 and J usage is TRBJ2-1; 7 bases are a match to TRBD2. Germline lookup yields CDR1 SNHLY and CDR2 FYNNEI. The junction had 8 bases not matched to a gene; V was cut back by 3 bases and J by 6 bases. The CDR3 runs 15 residues.

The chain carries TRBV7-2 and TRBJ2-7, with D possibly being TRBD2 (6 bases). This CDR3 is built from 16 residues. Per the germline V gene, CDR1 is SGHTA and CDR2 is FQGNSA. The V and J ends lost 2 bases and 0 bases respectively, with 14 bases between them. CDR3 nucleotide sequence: TGTGCCAGCAGCTTAACGATTAGCGGAGCCTCCTACGAGCAGTACTTC. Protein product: CASSLTISGASYEQYF.

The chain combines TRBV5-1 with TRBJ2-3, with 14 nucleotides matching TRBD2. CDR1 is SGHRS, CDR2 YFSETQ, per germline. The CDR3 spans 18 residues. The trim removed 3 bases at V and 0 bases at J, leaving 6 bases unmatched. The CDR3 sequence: CASSSGTSGSPSTDTQYF. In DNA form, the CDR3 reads TGCGCCAGCAGCTCCGGGACTAGCGGGAGCCCTAGCACAGATACGCAGTATTTT.

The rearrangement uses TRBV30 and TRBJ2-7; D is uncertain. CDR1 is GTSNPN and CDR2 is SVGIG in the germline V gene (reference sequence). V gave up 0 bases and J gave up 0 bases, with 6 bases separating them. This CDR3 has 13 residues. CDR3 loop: CAWSVQTSYEQYF. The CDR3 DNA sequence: TGTGCCTGGAGTGTACAAACCTCCTACGAGCAGTACTTC.

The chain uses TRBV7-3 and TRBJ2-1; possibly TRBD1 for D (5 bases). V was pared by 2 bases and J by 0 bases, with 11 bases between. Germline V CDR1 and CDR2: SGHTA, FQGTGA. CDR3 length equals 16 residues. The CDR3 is CASSLGATSSYNEQFF. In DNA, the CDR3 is TGTGCCAGCAGCTTAGGGGCGACCAGCTCCTACAATGAGCAGTTCTTC.